The present TCR beta chain was sequenced within a study of molecular identifiers for immune sequencing clone quantification listed by TCRdb under 2018. General notes on the study: For a replicate experiment, RNA from 20,000 or 100,000 naive CD8 T cells was divided into five aliquots, of which four were sequenced. The study was a methods study using CD8 T cells to benchmark molecular-identifier clustering-based TCR repertoire sequencing (MIDCIRS) and TCR RNA copy counting. General study outcomes and caveats: Clones above 20 RNA copies held over 99% of molecules in CMV-specific effector cells but under 1% in naive cells. Without barcode sub-clustering, chimeric consensus sequences inflated TCR diversity; chimeras reached as high as 47%. Even against a background of 750,000 to 1,000,000 naive CD8 T cells, spiked-in Jurkat TCR RNA amounting to a single cell's worth was reported to be detectable. Modeling gave roughly 2.9 recovered TCR RNA copies per cell versus 7.5 to 10 by digital PCR, implying approximately 32% capture efficiency. The sizes of highly expanded clones could end up underestimated when identical TCR molecules share a barcode. The naive libraries included spiked-in Jurkat TCR RNA (roughly nine copies' worth), and this Jurkat TCR RNA is not part of the donor repertoire.

In this sample, this clonotype turned up many times. Its binding antigen is unknown. No base qualities exist here, and no much larger clone lies one base off it. Libraries of naive CD8 T cells were generated from roughly 20,000 to 1,000,000 sorted cells, with 10%, 30% or 50% of the purified RNA used. Naive CD8 T cells, defined as CD8+CD4-CCR7+CD45RA+, were FACS-sorted into RLT Plus buffer on a BD FACSAria II. To test detection sensitivity, Jurkat RNA equivalent to roughly nine TCR copies was spiked into samples of about 19,000-1,100,000 naive CD8 T cells. CD8 T cells were enriched with RosetteSep CD8+ T Cell Enrichment Cocktail and Ficoll-Paque, followed by ACK red cell lysis. Receptor libraries were prepared by PCR. TCRdb records Illumina HiSeq 4000 as the sequencer. Bulk TCR libraries were generated as previously described, with the TCR primers listed in Table S5 used. Purification of total RNA was performed with the Qiagen AllPrep DNA/RNA kit. Before analysis, reads from multiple sequencing runs of the same library were pooled. The authors' analysis ran thus. Reads were retained only if an exact TCR constant sequence was present, and the retained reads were trimmed to 150 nt and grouped according to their 12-nt molecular barcodes. Reads inside each barcode group were sub-clustered using a 15% Levenshtein threshold, and a quality-weighted consensus sequence was constructed for each RNA molecule. Non-functional sequences were filtered out, along with any lower-count sequence sitting one edit away from another sequence. Based on a fit of two negative binomial distributions, barcode sub-clusters having less than 20% of the maximum read count were discarded. The raw public data were reprocessed by TCRdb itself: fastp quality trimming at Q25, MiXCR clonotype calling, in-frame beta chains only. A single entry per CDR3 protein holds the most common genes and DNA from its merged rows. TCRdb's processing, not the authors' own work, is the source of the V and J calls. Here the sample has about 640,000 distinct CDR3 sequences; around 20% occur a single time. The top ten constitute around 0.86% of the sample.

The sequenced sample consisted of naive CD8+ T cells from blood, with Jurkat cell RNA spiked in. Interpreted using the paper, the cell subset or site label stands for: FACS-sorted CD8+CD4-CCR7+CD45RA+ naive T cells. This sequence was found in a human donor in good health. Some libraries in this study had Jurkat cell RNA spiked in.

The bases read TGTGCCAGCAGTTTAGACCTATTCTACAATGAGCAGTTCTTC. This encodes CASSLDLFYNEQFF. Recombination connected TRBV12-3 or TRBV12-4 to TRBJ2-1; the D gene cannot be resolved reliably. V is clipped by 1 base and J by 3 bases, and the sequence between their germline boundaries is 7 bases long. The CDR3, from cysteine to phenylalanine, totals 14 residues. Just the 42-base CDR3 DNA is kept, in frame starting at base 1.